This T cell receptor beta chain was captured in a study of identical twins. Whole-study results and caveats: High-abundance cord blood beta clonotypes had fewer insertions; memory repertoires showed none.

A universal primer site was added by template switching, and unique molecular identifiers were carried by the cDNA. One entry per CDR3 protein, called by TCRdb with MiXCR from the 5' RACE reads. The table has about 690,000 distinct CDR3 sequences, roughly 6.2% seen once. This CDR3 is 11 amino acids long. Germline CDR1 is SNHLY and CDR2 is FYNNEI. V shed 7 bases and J shed 3 bases, with 7 bases lying between them. This clonotype was seen more than once but under ten times. Antigen: not known. The clonotype comes from a man aged 18 to 35 in good health. Sequencing was performed on naive T cells sorted from blood. The rearrangement links TRBV2 to TRBJ2-7, with D unresolved. The CDR3 nucleotides read TGTGCCAGCACGAAGGGCTACGAGCAGTACTTC. It yields the protein CASTKGYEQYF.